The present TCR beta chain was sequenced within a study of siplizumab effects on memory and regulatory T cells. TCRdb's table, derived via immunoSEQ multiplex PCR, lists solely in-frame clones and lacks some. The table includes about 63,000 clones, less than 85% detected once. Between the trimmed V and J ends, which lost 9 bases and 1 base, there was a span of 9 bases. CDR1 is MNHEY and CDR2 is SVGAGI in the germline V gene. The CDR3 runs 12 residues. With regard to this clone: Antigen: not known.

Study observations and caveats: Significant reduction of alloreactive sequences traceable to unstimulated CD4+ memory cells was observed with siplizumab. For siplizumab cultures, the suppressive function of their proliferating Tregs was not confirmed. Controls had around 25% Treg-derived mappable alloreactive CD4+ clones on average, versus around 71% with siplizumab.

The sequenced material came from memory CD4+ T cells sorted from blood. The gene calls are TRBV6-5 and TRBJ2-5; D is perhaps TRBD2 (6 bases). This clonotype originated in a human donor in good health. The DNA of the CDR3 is TGTGCCAGTAGCGGTTTCCAAGAGACCCAGTACTTC. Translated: CASSGFQETQYF.